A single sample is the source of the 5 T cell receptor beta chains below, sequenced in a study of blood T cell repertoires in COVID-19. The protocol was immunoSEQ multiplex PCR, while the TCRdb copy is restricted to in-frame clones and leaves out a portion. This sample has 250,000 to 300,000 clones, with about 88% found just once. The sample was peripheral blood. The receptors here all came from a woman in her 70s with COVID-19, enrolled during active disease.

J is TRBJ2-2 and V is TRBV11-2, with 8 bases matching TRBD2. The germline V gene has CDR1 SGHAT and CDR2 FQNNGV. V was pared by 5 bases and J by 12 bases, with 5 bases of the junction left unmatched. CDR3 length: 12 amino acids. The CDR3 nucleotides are TGTGCCAGCAGCGCGGGGGGACTCAAGCTGTTTTTT. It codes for CASSAGGLKLFF.

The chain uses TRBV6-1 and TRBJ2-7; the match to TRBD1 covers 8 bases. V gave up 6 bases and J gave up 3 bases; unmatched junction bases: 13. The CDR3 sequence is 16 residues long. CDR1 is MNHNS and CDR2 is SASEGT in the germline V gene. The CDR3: CASRERLRDRYYEQYF. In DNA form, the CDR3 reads TGTGCCAGCAGGGAACGCCTCCGGGACAGGTACTACGAGCAGTACTTC.

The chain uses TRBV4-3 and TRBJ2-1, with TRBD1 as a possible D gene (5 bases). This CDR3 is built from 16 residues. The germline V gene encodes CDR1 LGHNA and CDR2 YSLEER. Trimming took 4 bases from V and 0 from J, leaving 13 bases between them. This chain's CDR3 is CASSPWGGSSYNEQFF. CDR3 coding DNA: TGCGCCAGCAGCCCTTGGGGCGGAAGCTCCTACAATGAGCAGTTCTTC.

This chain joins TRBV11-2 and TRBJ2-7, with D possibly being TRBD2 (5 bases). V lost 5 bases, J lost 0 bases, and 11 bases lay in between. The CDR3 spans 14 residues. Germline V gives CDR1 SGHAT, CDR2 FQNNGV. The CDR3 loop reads CASSLQGSSYEQYF. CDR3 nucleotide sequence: TGTGCCAGCAGCCTACAAGGGAGCTCCTACGAGCAGTACTTC.

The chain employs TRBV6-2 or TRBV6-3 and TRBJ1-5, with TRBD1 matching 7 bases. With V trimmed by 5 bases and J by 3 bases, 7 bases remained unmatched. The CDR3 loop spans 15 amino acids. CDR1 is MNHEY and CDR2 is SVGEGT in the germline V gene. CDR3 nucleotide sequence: TGTGCCAGCAGTAGGGACAGAATTGCCAATCAGCCCCAGCATTTT. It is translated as CASSRDRIANQPQHF.